Detailed here is one T cell receptor beta chain. Clinical history reported by participants formed the basis on which cohorts were assigned. The sample is drawn from a study of blood T cell repertoires in COVID-19. In the study's own analysis: By means of reference gene primer amplification, nucleated cell counts were estimated. Here immunoSEQ multiplex PCR was the method, and the copy in TCRdb shows in-frame clones only, minus some. Clone size and the V and J calls come from that table; the DNA yielded D and trimming. The sample has around 300,000 clones, about 90% seen once. Sequenced sample: PBMCs or T cells enriched from blood (not recorded which). The clonotype comes from a man younger than 45 who had recovered from COVID-19.

This CDR3 is CASSPPTYGGANEQFF. The CDR3 bases are TGTGCCAGCAGCCCCCCGACTTACGGGGGGGCAAATGAGCAGTTCTTC. This chain uses TRBV7-9 with TRBJ2-1; 8 positions agree with TRBD2. V gave up 5 bases and J gave up 7 bases; unmatched junction bases: 13. CDR3 length: 16 residues. Germline V lookup: CDR1 SEHNR, CDR2 FQNEAQ (reference sequence). The variable domain in full, with the rest retrieved from reference TRBV7-9 and TRBJ2-1, is DTGVSQNPRHKITKRGQNVTFRCDPISEHNRLYWYRQTLGQGPEFLTYFQNEAQLEKSRLLSDRFSAERPKGSFSTLEIQRTEQGDSAMYLCASSPPTYGGANEQFFGPGTRLTVL.